The 5 T cell receptor beta chains in this list originate from one sample, sequenced in a study of cytomegalovirus exposure and HLA in healthy donors. Assay: immunoSEQ multiplex PCR; the TCRdb copy retains only in-frame clones and omits some. In the table there are 110,000 to 150,000 clones, 80% to 90% of which are singletons. The source material was PBMCs. The receptors were sampled from a man between 18 and 35 years old in good health and CMV-seronegative.

Only a few counts were recorded for this clone. The chain joins TRBV4-1 to TRBJ1-5; D perhaps matches TRBD1 (6 bases). Germline V CDR1 and CDR2: MGHRA, YSYEKL. V was clipped by 0 bases and J by 3 bases, with 15 bases between them. The CDR3 has 17 residues. The CDR3 DNA reads as TGCGCCAGCAGCCAAGACCAGACAGGTTTCACCAATCAGCCCCAGCATTTT. This sequence encodes CASSQDQTGFTNQPQHF.

This clone was observed once. The J gene is TRBJ2-7, the V gene TRBV11-2, with D tentatively TRBD2 (5 bases). CDR3 length equals 15 residues. V was trimmed by 5 bases and J by 2 bases, leaving 16 bases between them. The germline V gene has CDR1 SGHAT and CDR2 FQNNGV. CDR3 DNA: TGTGCCAGCAGCATCCAGCGGCTAGCTGCCTACGAGCAGTACTTC. This encodes CASSIQRLAAYEQYF.

V gene TRBV7-9 combines with J gene TRBJ2-5; maybe TRBD2 (7 bases). This CDR3 has 16 amino acids. Germline V gene lookup returns CDR1 SEHNR and CDR2 FQNEAQ (reference sequence). V was pared by 0 bases and J by 2 bases, with 13 bases between. This chain's CDR3 is CASSLAGGLGQETQYF. CDR3 nucleotides: TGTGCCAGCAGCTTAGCCGGGGGGCTTGGTCAAGAGACCCAGTACTTC.

In the case of this clone: One end of the junction is discordant with germline, which a read error may explain. The V gene is TRBV7-8, the J gene TRBJ1-5, with no clear D. Germline CDR1 reads SGHVS; CDR2 reads FQNEAQ. This CDR3 has 15 amino acids. CDR3 loop: CASTQEGISDQPQHF. DNA for the CDR3: TGTGCCAGCACCCAGGAGGGAATTAGCGATCAGCCCCAGCATTTT.

The chain uses TRBV7-2 and TRBJ1-1; 9 nucleotides agree with TRBD1. In germline, CDR1 is SGHTA, CDR2 FQGNSA. The junction had 1 base not matched to a gene; V was cut back by 1 base and J by 4 bases. The CDR3 consists of 14 residues. The CDR3 protein is CASSLVTGGTEAFF. The CDR3 DNA sequence: TGTGCCAGCAGCTTAGTGACAGGGGGCACTGAAGCTTTCTTT.